Below, 15 T cell receptor beta chains from the same sample are listed, as sequenced in a study of tumor-infiltrating lymphocytes in oesophageal squamous cell carcinoma. A single record per CDR3 protein comes from TCRdb applying MiXCR to the PCR reads. Of about 12,000 distinct CDR3 sequences in the sample, about half are singletons; the top ten hold around 13%. The sequencing input was normal esophageal tissue next to the tumor. The source is a male donor with esophageal squamous cell carcinoma.

Comment on this clonotype: One end of the junction varies from germline; a read error may be responsible. The gene calls are TRBV11-2 and TRBJ1-1; 8 bases agree with TRBD1. The germline V gene has CDR1 SGHAT and CDR2 FQNNGV. This CDR3 spans 14 amino acids. Written as DNA, the CDR3 is TGTGCCAGCAGCTCTTTGGACAGGGAGGGGGTTGGATTCTTC. Translating gives CASSSLDREGVGFF.

The sample holds one count of this clonotype. The rearrangement joins TRBV28 to TRBJ2-1, with 12 nucleotides matching TRBD1. The closer fit of TRBJ2-7 to the DNA end suggests the J call may be wrong. The CDR3 is 16 residues long. CDR1 and CDR2 (germline): MDHEN, SYDVKM. The CDR3 DNA follows: TGTGCCAGCAGTTTATTTGTGGGACAGGGGGCGAATGAGCAGTACTTC. Its protein is CASSLFVGQGANEQYF.

This clonotype is judged large. V gene TRBV7-2 combines with J gene TRBJ2-2; D perhaps matches TRBD1 (5 bases). V was shortened by 4 bases and J by 6 bases, with 15 bases between the two germline ends. The CDR3 covers 15 residues. The germline V gene has CDR1 SGHTA and CDR2 FQGNSA. CDR3 sequence reads: CASSSLQGSSGELFF. DNA for the CDR3: TGTGCCAGCAGCTCCTTGCAGGGTAGTTCCGGGGAGCTGTTTTTT. Together with reference TRBV7-2 and TRBJ2-2, the CDR3 gives the full variable domain: GAGVSQSPSNKVTEKGKDVELRCDPISGHTALYWYRQSLGQGLEFLIYFQGNSAPDKSGLPSDRFSAERTGGSVSTLTIQRTQQEDSAVYLCASSSLQGSSGELFFGEGSRLTVL.

This rearrangement joins TRBV7-3 to TRBJ2-1; 7 nucleotides align to TRBD1. The ends lost 5 bases at V and 2 bases at J; junction bases unmatched: 6. This CDR3 has 15 amino acids. Germline CDR1 reads SGHTA; CDR2 reads FQGTGA. CDR3: CASSQGQGAYNEQFF. DNA of the CDR3: TGTGCCAGCAGCCAGGGGCAGGGGGCCTACAATGAGCAGTTCTTC.

The chain joins TRBV6-2 or TRBV6-3 to TRBJ2-1, with D maybe TRBD2 (5 bases). This CDR3 has 14 residues. The V and J ends lost 6 bases and 0 bases respectively, with 9 bases between them. Germline V gene lookup returns CDR1 MNHEY and CDR2 SVGEGT. DNA for the CDR3: TGTGCCAGCAGGGTAGAGGGCTCCTACAATGAGCAGTTCTTC. Amino acids: CASRVEGSYNEQFF.

Notes on this clonotype: Likely a read error: the CDR3 ends without its conserved phenylalanine or tryptophan. It is unclear where the CDR3 begins or ends on the DNA, so no DNA is shown, and the CDR3 is as TCRdb lists it. The chain uses TRBV7-3 and TRBJ2-3; the table gives TRBD2 as D, unverified against the DNA. CDR1 is SGHTA, CDR2 FQGTGA, per germline. The CDR3 is 16 amino acids long, termini counted. The CDR3: CASSPLGGRETQYFGP.

With respect to this clonotype: A junction boundary mismatches the germline segment, possibly from a read error. The chain employs TRBV12-3 or TRBV12-4 and TRBJ2-4, with 9 bases matching TRBD1. TRBJ2-7 explains the end of the DNA better; the J call may be wrong. The CDR3 covers 15 residues. The CDR3 DNA reads as TGTGCCAGCAAGAAACCGGGACAGGGCTCCCACGAGCAGTACTTC. This sequence encodes CASKKPGQGSHEQYF.

Notes on this clonotype: The junction departs from the called germline gene at one end, perhaps through a read error. V usage is TRBV5-3 and J usage is TRBJ1-4; no clear D gene. TRBV5-3 has ORF status, its function being uncertain. The CDR3 has 16 residues. The CDR3 sequence: CASSSSFGLSEEKLFF. The CDR3 nucleotides are TGTGCCAGCAGCTCGAGCTTCGGTCTCTCAGAGGAAAAACTGTTTTTT.

The V and J genes are TRBV28 and TRBJ2-3; D might be TRBD1 (5 bases). This CDR3 region has 15 residues. Germline V CDR1 and CDR2: MDHEN, SYDVKM. With 3 bases removed from V and 2 bases from J, the gap between germline ends came to 12 bases. Here the CDR3 reads CASSFQTAHTDTQYF. In nucleotides, the CDR3 is TGTGCCAGCAGTTTCCAGACAGCCCACACAGATACGCAGTATTTT.

The rearrangement uses TRBV7-2 and TRBJ2-7, with 10 bases fitting TRBD2. V shed 0 bases and J 7 bases; nucleotides not matched to a gene: 6. Germline V gives CDR1 SGHTA, CDR2 FQGNSA. There are 15 residues in the CDR3. CDR3 loop: CASSLAGLADNEQYF. The CDR3 DNA follows: TGTGCCAGCAGCTTAGCAGGACTAGCGGACAATGAGCAGTACTTC.

V is TRBV7-2 and J is TRBJ2-5, with D unclear. The tail of the sequence fits TRBJ2-7 better, so the J call may be wrong. This CDR3 contains 14 residues. From germline, CDR1 is SGHTA and CDR2 FQGNSA. CDR3: CASSFPESSYEQYF. DNA of the CDR3: TGTGCCAGCAGCTTCCCTGAGAGCTCCTACGAGCAGTACTTC.

The V and J genes are TRBV4-1 and TRBJ2-3, with D possibly TRBD2 on 6 matching bases. V dropped 1 base and J dropped 2 bases, with 19 bases sitting between them. From germline, CDR1 is MGHRA and CDR2 YSYEKL. CDR3 length: 18 residues. Written as DNA, the CDR3 is TGCGCCAGCAGCCAAGCTCTAGCGATCCGTGCGCACACAGATACGCAGTATTTT. Its translation: CASSQALAIRAHTDTQYF.

In this sample, this clonotype turned up many times. This sequence joins TRBV28 and TRBJ2-5, with D uncertain. Trimming pared 2 bases from V and 1 base from J, leaving 8 bases between. The CDR3 is 14 amino acids. CDR1 is MDHEN and CDR2 is SYDVKM in the germline V gene. CDR3 sequence: CASSLARIQETQYF. CDR3 sequence (DNA): TGTGCCAGCAGTTTAGCACGGATCCAAGAGACCCAGTACTTC.

Ten or more counts support this clonotype. The V gene is TRBV18, the J gene TRBJ2-5, with D unclear. Between the trimmed V and J ends, which lost 5 bases and 2 bases, there was a span of 9 bases. The CDR3 spans 13 residues. Germline V lookup: CDR1 KGHSH, CDR2 LQKENI. The CDR3 DNA sequence: TGTGCCAGCTCAAGGCGGAGTCAAGAGACCCAGTACTTC. This codes for CASSRRSQETQYF.

This clonotype rates as medium-sized. V gene TRBV6-1 combines with J gene TRBJ2-1; D is ambiguous. Between the trimmed V and J ends, which lost 5 bases and 7 bases, there was a span of 12 bases. This CDR3 is 13 amino acids long. CDR1 and CDR2 (germline): MNHNS, SASEGT. CDR3 sequence: CASSYTNLNEQFF. The DNA for the CDR3 is TGTGCCAGCAGTTATACCAACTTGAATGAGCAGTTCTTC.